The TCR beta chain under discussion was sequenced for a study of identical twins. General observations from the study: Models came in too low on out-of-frame TCR alpha sharing in monozygotic twins. Beta clonotypes that were abundant in cord blood contained fewer insertions, a pattern absent from memory repertoires.

Trimming removed 6 bases from V and 0 bases from J, with 14 bases in between. Per germline, CDR1 SGDLS and CDR2 YYNGEE. The CDR3 is made up of 15 amino acids. cDNA molecules carried unique molecular identifiers, and template switching added a universal primer site. TCRdb passed the 5' RACE reads through MiXCR, listing each CDR3 protein once. This sample has 450,000 or so distinct CDR3 sequences, with 13% to 15% found just once. This clonotype was observed many times. Antigen specificity is unknown. The sample was also linked to a second study, of yellow fever vaccine responses in identical twins.

This sequence originates from a woman aged 18-29 years in good health. Source material: CD4+ T cells sorted from blood. V and J are TRBV9 and TRBJ2-3, with D uncertain. This CDR3 reads CASTLGWASTDTQYF. The CDR3 DNA is TGTGCCAGCACCCTAGGGTGGGCTAGCACAGATACGCAGTATTTT.